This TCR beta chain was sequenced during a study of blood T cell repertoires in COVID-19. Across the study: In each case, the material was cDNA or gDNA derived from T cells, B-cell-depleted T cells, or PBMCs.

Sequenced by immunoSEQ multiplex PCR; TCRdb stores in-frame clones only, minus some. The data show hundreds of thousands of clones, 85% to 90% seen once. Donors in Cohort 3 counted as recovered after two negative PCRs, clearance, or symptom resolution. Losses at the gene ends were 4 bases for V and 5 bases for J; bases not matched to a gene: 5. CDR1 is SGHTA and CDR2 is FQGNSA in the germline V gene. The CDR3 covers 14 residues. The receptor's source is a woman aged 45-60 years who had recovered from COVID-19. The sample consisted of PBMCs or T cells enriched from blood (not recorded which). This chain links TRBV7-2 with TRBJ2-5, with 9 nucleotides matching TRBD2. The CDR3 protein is CASSSLAGRETQYF. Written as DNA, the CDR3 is TGTGCCAGCAGCTCACTAGCGGGTCGGGAGACCCAGTACTTC.